This TCR beta chain was sequenced in a study of PD-L1 blockade in urothelial cancer. Whole-study context: Males with urothelial cancer arising in the bladder constituted twenty-five of the 29 patients. Analysis of the blood was performed 3 weeks (second dose) and 6 weeks after treatment start.

The assay was immunoSEQ multiplex PCR, and TCRdb's table has in-frame clones only and misses some. The sample yields about 41,000 clones, 82% seen once. The length of the CDR3 is 14 residues. Deletions cut 2 bases from V and 6 bases from J, with 10 bases between. Germline CDR1 reads SEHNR; CDR2 reads FQNEAQ (reference sequence). The rearrangement joins TRBV7-9 to TRBJ2-2; D remains ambiguous. This TCR was sampled from a man aged 60-69 years with urothelial cancer. This sample comprised PBMCs, obtained around atezolizumab (anti-PD-L1) treatment. The CDR3 here is CASSLSGNAGELFF. The CDR3 DNA reads as TGTGCCAGCAGCTTATCAGGAAATGCCGGGGAGCTGTTTTTT.